Each of the 14 T cell receptor beta chains below was sequenced from the same sample in a study of cytomegalovirus exposure and HLA in healthy donors. Method: immunoSEQ multiplex PCR; TCRdb's copy keeps in-frame clones and lacks some. Of fewer than 80,000 clones listed, roughly 95% are singletons. The sequenced material came from PBMCs. All receptors derive from a woman between 18 and 30 years old in good health and CMV-seropositive.

V is TRBV25-1 and J is TRBJ1-1; tentative D call: TRBD1 (6 bases). The V gene lost 4 bases and the J gene lost 5 bases, with 20 bases spanning the gap. Germline V lookup: CDR1 MGHDK, CDR2 SYGVNS. This CDR3 region has 16 residues. The CDR3 DNA reads as TGTGCCAGCAGTGGAGTATTCCCCGGGACAAGGACTGAAGCTTTCTTT. This sequence encodes CASSGVFPGTRTEAFF.

This clone was recorded once. V gene TRBV29-1 combines with J gene TRBJ1-2; 7 nucleotides agree with TRBD1. Trimming cost V 4 bases and J 2 bases; bases outside gene matches: 4. Germline-derived CDR1 and CDR2 are SQVTM and ANQGSEA. The CDR3 covers 13 residues. The CDR3 spells CSVGDSPNYGYTF. The DNA for the CDR3 is TGCAGCGTTGGGGACAGCCCAAACTATGGCTACACCTTC.

V gene TRBV4-3 combines with J gene TRBJ2-3; 7 positions match TRBD2. Germline assignment: CDR1 LGHNA and CDR2 YSLEER. Trimming took 0 bases from V and 3 from J; bases not matched to a gene: 0. The CDR3 covers 14 residues. CDR3 region: CASSQEGGTDTQYF. Written as DNA, the CDR3 is TGCGCCAGCAGCCAAGAGGGAGGGACAGATACGCAGTATTTT.

The chain recombines TRBV28 with TRBJ2-1; D might be TRBD2 (6 bases). V lost 2 bases and J 5 bases, leaving 10 bases between the germline ends. Germline assignment: CDR1 MDHEN and CDR2 SYDVKM. There are 14 residues in the CDR3. The CDR3 region is CASSLTGGNNEQFF. The CDR3 region has the DNA TGTGCCAGCAGTTTAACTGGCGGGAACAATGAGCAGTTCTTC.

The chain links TRBV5-5 to TRBJ1-4; tentative D call: TRBD1 (6 bases). The V and J ends lost 0 bases and 4 bases respectively, with 7 bases between them. Germline V CDR1 and CDR2: SGHKS, YYEKEE (reference sequence). There are 14 residues in the CDR3. The CDR3 DNA sequence: TGTGCCAGCAGCTTGGGGACAGTTAATGAAAAACTGTTTTTT. It yields the protein CASSLGTVNEKLFF.

The V call is TRBV28, the J call TRBJ1-1, with D hard to call. CDR3 length: 13 residues. Trimming removed 3 bases from V and 1 base from J, with 6 bases in between. Germline V CDR1 and CDR2: MDHEN, SYDVKM. CDR3 sequence: CASSLGQNTEAFF. The CDR3 nucleotides read TGTGCCAGCAGTTTGGGCCAGAACACTGAAGCTTTCTTT.

The CDR3 coding sequence is TGTGCCAGCAGCTTAGCGGGACTAGCGACAGATACGCAGTATTTT. Its protein product is CASSLAGLATDTQYF. This sequence joins TRBV7-2 and TRBJ2-3; 10 bases line up with TRBD2. Germline CDR1 reads SGHTA; CDR2 reads FQGNSA. V shed 0 bases, J shed 3 bases, and the junction held 0 bases outside the gene matches. This CDR3 has 15 amino acids.

This sequence joins TRBV5-8 and TRBJ2-7, with unresolved D. V shed 0 bases and J shed 0 bases, with 7 bases lying between them. The CDR3 length is 14 residues. CDR1 and CDR2 (germline): SGHTS, YDEGEE. The CDR3 nucleotides read TGTGCCAGCAGCTTGGATTTCCTCTCCTACGAGCAGTACTTC. Translated: CASSLDFLSYEQYF.

This clone was observed a few times. The rearrangement uses TRBV10-3 and TRBJ2-3; 11 bases align to TRBD2. With V trimmed by 11 bases and J by 5 bases, 9 bases remained unmatched. Germline CDR1 is ENHRY and CDR2 is SYGVKD. The CDR3 has 14 amino acids. In DNA, the CDR3 is TGTGCCTCCAATAGCGGGAGGGGCCGAGATACGCAGTATTTT. The encoded protein is CASNSGRGRDTQYF.

The sample holds one count of this clone. This chain connects TRBV30 to TRBJ1-5, with D uncertain. The CDR3 runs to 14 residues. V was shortened by 0 bases and J by 1 base, with 7 bases between the two germline ends. From germline, CDR1 is GTSNPN and CDR2 SVGIG (reference sequence). The chain's CDR3 is CAWSVPGSNQPQHF. In DNA form, the CDR3 reads TGTGCCTGGAGTGTACCCGGGAGCAATCAGCCCCAGCATTTT. Supplemented by reference TRBV30 and TRBJ1-5, the full variable domain reads SQTIHQWPATLVQPVGSPLSLECTVEGTSNPNLYWYRQAAGRGLQLLFYSVGIGQISSEVPQNLSASRPQDRQFILSSKKLLLSDSGFYLCAWSVPGSNQPQHFGDGTRLSIL.

The chain employs TRBV4-1 and TRBJ2-7, with 13 bases matching TRBD2. CDR1 and CDR2 from the germline V gene are MGHRA and YSYEKL. J was trimmed by 5 bases and V by 3 bases; bases with no gene match: 7. The CDR3 has 16 residues. CDR3 amino acids: CASSQSPGTSGNEQYF. The CDR3 DNA sequence: TGCGCCAGCAGCCAGAGCCCCGGGACTAGCGGGAACGAGCAGTACTTC.

The CDR3 DNA reads TGTGCCAGCACCGTTCTAGGGGGCCTGAACACTGAAGCTTTCTTT. This encodes CASTVLGGLNTEAFF. The V call is TRBV9, the J call TRBJ1-1, with 7 nucleotides matching TRBD1. CDR3 length: 15 residues. With 6 bases clipped from V and 0 bases from J, the junction kept 8 bases outside the gene matches. Per germline, CDR1 SGDLS and CDR2 YYNGEE.

The gene calls are TRBV30 and TRBJ2-7, with TRBD1 identical over 8 bases. The CDR3 length is 15 residues. With 1 base clipped from V and 7 bases from J, the junction kept 12 bases outside the gene matches. Germline CDR1 GTSNPN, CDR2 SVGIG (reference sequence). The CDR3 nucleotides read TGTGCCTGGAGTGAGCCCCGCGGACAGGGTATAGAGCAGTACTTC. It translates to CAWSEPRGQGIEQYF. Complete variable domain (other parts from reference TRBV30 and TRBJ2-7): SQTIHQWPATLVQPVGSPLSLECTVEGTSNPNLYWYRQAAGRGLQLLFYSVGIGQISSEVPQNLSASRPQDRQFILSSKKLLLSDSGFYLCAWSEPRGQGIEQYFGPGTRLTVT.

This clone was detected only once. The genes are TRBV6-5 and TRBJ2-1; tentatively, D is TRBD1 (5 bases). Germline V gene data show CDR1 as MNHEY and CDR2 as SVGAGI. Trimming cost V 5 bases and J 0 bases, with 11 bases left between them. The CDR3 totals 15 residues. In nucleotides, the CDR3 is TGTGCCAGCAGTCGCACTCAGGGCTCCTACAATGAGCAGTTCTTC. Translation gives CASSRTQGSYNEQFF.